The next 32 T cell receptor beta chains were all read from a single sample in a study of beta chain features in type 1 diabetes. All of the isolated RNA was reverse transcribed, so expressed TCRB transcripts were sequenced. The repertoire was sequenced with immunoSEQ multiplex PCR; TCRdb's copy has only in-frame clones and lacks some. Of about 340,000 clones in the sample, approximately 15% were seen once. Which antigens these TCRs recognize remains unknown. Regarding the study as a whole: In every one of the four CD4+ subsets, TCRB CDR3s were moderately but significantly shorter in Type 1 diabetes patients.

Specimen: naive CD4+ T cells from blood. Every receptor here comes from a young woman with type 1 diabetes.

The gene calls are TRBV11-2 and TRBJ2-7, with a possible D match to TRBD2 (5 bases). The ends were cut back, 7 bases at V and 1 base at J, with 23 bases in the middle. Germline assignment: CDR1 SGHAT and CDR2 FQNNGV. The CDR3 covers 17 residues. CDR3 bases: TGTGCCAGCATCAAACTTCCGGGTAGGACTGGGTCCTACGAGCAGTACTTC. It yields the protein CASIKLPGRTGSYEQYF.

The rearrangement joins TRBV21-1 to TRBJ2-7; the D call of TRBD1 is as the table states it, not checked on the DNA. TRBV21-1 is deemed a pseudogene. The CDR3 extends over 15 amino acids. The CDR3 region is CASSKDQGLRYEQYF. The CDR3 bases are TGTGCCAGCAGCAAAGACCAGGGATTGCGGTACGAGCAGTACTTC.

This clone showed up just a few times. J is TRBJ2-7 and V is TRBV6-6; possibly TRBD1 for D (5 bases). This CDR3 spans 14 amino acids. Trimming took off 11 bases at V and 3 bases at J, with 20 bases between the two ends. Germline V gives CDR1 MNHNY, CDR2 SVGAGI (reference sequence). The CDR3 region is CASQGAVGVYEQYF. The CDR3 region has the DNA TGTGCCTCCCAAGGGGCAGTTGGAGTCTACGAGCAGTACTTC.

V and J are TRBV6-5 and TRBJ1-1; 9 bases agree with TRBD1. Per germline, CDR1 MNHEY and CDR2 SVGAGI. Germline trimming cut 0 bases from V and 3 bases from J; bases unmatched to any gene: 2. This CDR3 contains 15 residues. CDR3 coding DNA: TGTGCCAGCAGTTACTCGGGACAGGGATACACTGAAGCTTTCTTT. Translated, it gives CASSYSGQGYTEAFF.

This sequence joins TRBV18 and TRBJ1-5, with D possibly TRBD1 on 6 matching bases. Trimming removed 1 base from V and 1 base from J, with 8 bases in between. This CDR3 is 15 amino acids long. The germline V gene has CDR1 KGHSH and CDR2 LQKENI. The CDR3 nucleotides are TGTGCCAGCTCACCACGACAGGACAGCAATCAGCCCCAGCATTTT. Amino acids: CASSPRQDSNQPQHF.

The chain recombines TRBV19 with TRBJ2-3; D remains ambiguous. Trimming stripped 1 base from V and 4 bases from J, with 9 bases between. This CDR3 is 14 amino acids long. Germline values: CDR1 LNHDA, CDR2 SQIVND (reference sequence). The CDR3: CASSIVFSSDTQYF. The CDR3 nucleotides read TGTGCCAGTAGTATAGTCTTTTCTTCAGATACGCAGTATTTT.

This clone was seen only a few times. The chain joins TRBV4-2 to TRBJ2-5; 10 bases align to TRBD2. CDR3 length: 18 residues. The germline V gene encodes CDR1 LGHNA and CDR2 YNFKEQ. V lost 2 bases, J lost 5 bases, and 14 bases stayed unmatched. CDR3 coding DNA: TGTGCCAGCAGCCAAAGGCCCCTAGCGGGAGTAATGGGGGAGACCCAGTACTTC. Protein product: CASSQRPLAGVMGETQYF.

This chain joins TRBV5-4 and TRBJ2-7, with 9 bases lining up with TRBD2. This CDR3 contains 14 residues. Germline assignment: CDR1 SGHNT and CDR2 YYREEE (reference sequence). The V and J ends lost 4 bases and 6 bases, in that order; junction bases with no gene match: 8. CDR3 DNA sequence: TGTGCCAGCAGCCCCGCGGTAGCGGGAGCCGAGCAGTACTTC. Protein product: CASSPAVAGAEQYF.

This clone was picked up a small number of times. The rearrangement links TRBV15 to TRBJ1-5; tentative D call: TRBD1 (5 bases). The V gene's germline CDR1 is LNHNV and CDR2 YYDKDF (reference sequence). This CDR3 contains 13 residues. V was clipped by 5 bases and J by 7 bases, with 12 bases between them. The CDR3: CATSRGHYQPQHF. The DNA for the CDR3 is TGTGCCACCAGCCGTGGACACTACCAGCCCCAGCATTTT.

This clone showed up just a few times. V and J are TRBV10-3 and TRBJ1-2; D remains ambiguous. The CDR3 consists of 14 residues. V was pared by 7 bases and J by 4 bases, with 16 bases between. In germline, CDR1 is ENHRY, CDR2 SYGVKD. DNA for the CDR3: TGTGCCATCAAGAGACAAGCGGGATTCTATGGCTACACCTTC. This translates into CAIKRQAGFYGYTF.

This clone has only a few counts. The chain recombines TRBV19 with TRBJ2-7, with TRBD1 matching 7 bases. Germline values: CDR1 LNHDA, CDR2 SQIVND (reference sequence). CDR3 length: 14 amino acids. J gave up 5 bases and V 4 bases, and 8 bases lay outside the gene matches. The CDR3 DNA reads TGTGCCAGTAGTACCGGACAGGCGTACCACGAGCAGTACTTC. It codes for CASSTGQAYHEQYF. Based on the CDR3 plus reference TRBV19 and TRBJ2-7, the full variable domain is DGGITQSPKYLFRKEGQNVTLSCEQNLNHDAMYWYRQDPGQGLRLIYYSQIVNDFQKGDIAEGYSVSREKKESFPLTVTSAQKNPTAFYLCASSTGQAYHEQYFGPGTRLTVT.

The chain combines TRBV4-2 with TRBJ2-3; maybe TRBD1 (5 bases). Trimming removed 1 base from V and 1 base from J, with 9 bases in between. Germline V gene lookup returns CDR1 LGHNA and CDR2 YNFKEQ. This CDR3 has 15 amino acids. CDR3 protein: CASSQGQSGTDTQYF. The CDR3 nucleotides read TGTGCCAGCAGCCAAGGACAGTCAGGCACAGATACGCAGTATTTT.

CDR3 nucleotides: TGCAGTGCACAGAGGGGTATAGACAGGGTCTATGGCTACACCTTC. It yields the protein CSAQRGIDRVYGYTF. This chain links TRBV29-1 with TRBJ1-2, with 7 nucleotides matching TRBD1. The CDR3 is 15 amino acids. Looked up from germline, CDR1 is SQVTM and CDR2 is ANQGSEA.

This chain links TRBV29-1 with TRBJ2-7; the D gene is possibly TRBD1 (5 bases). Trimming shortened V by 5 bases and J by 3 bases, and 14 bases separated the two germline ends. The germline V gene encodes CDR1 SQVTM and CDR2 ANQGSEA. The CDR3 covers 13 residues. In DNA, the CDR3 is TGCAGCGTTAAAGGGGTACTTTACTACGAGCAGTACGTC. This encodes CSVKGVLYYEQYV.

The sample holds a few counts of this clone. The rearrangement links TRBV7-2 to TRBJ1-4, with 10 bases aligning to TRBD1. Trimming at V came to 5 bases and at J to 6 bases, leaving 3 bases not matched to a gene. Germline V CDR1 and CDR2: SGHTA, FQGNSA. CDR3 length: 14 amino acids. The CDR3 here is CASSKDRGDEKLFF. CDR3 bases: TGTGCCAGCAGCAAGGACAGGGGGGATGAAAAACTGTTTTTT.

The chain employs TRBV2 and TRBJ2-7, with TRBD2 matching over 8 bases. The CDR3 totals 12 residues. V lost 7 bases and J lost 6; bases outside the gene matches: 5. Germline CDR1 SNHLY, CDR2 FYNNEI. The CDR3 region has the DNA TGTGCCAGCACCCCGGGGGGGCGCGAGCAGTACGTC. Translation gives CASTPGGREQYV.

This clone occurred a few times. The chain couples TRBV4-1 to TRBJ2-1; 10 bases are a match to TRBD2. The V gene end was trimmed by 4 bases and the J gene end by 6 bases; junction bases not matched to a gene: 9. Looked up from germline, CDR1 is MGHRA and CDR2 is YSYEKL. The CDR3 consists of 16 residues. CDR3 bases: TGCGCCAGCAGCCGGGATACTAGCGGGGTCCCCAATGAGCAGTTCTTC. As protein: CASSRDTSGVPNEQFF.

The V and J genes are TRBV7-2 and TRBJ1-5, with 8 bases identical to TRBD1. Germline assignment: CDR1 SGHTA and CDR2 FQGNSA. The CDR3 length is 15 residues. The V segment lost 2 bases and the J segment 7 bases; nucleotides outside the gene matches: 7. For the CDR3, the DNA is TGTGCCAGCAGCTTATGGCAGGGGGCTGGCCAGCCCCAGCATTTT. It is translated as CASSLWQGAGQPQHF.

The V call is TRBV2, the J call TRBJ2-3, with 7 bases aligning to TRBD1. CDR3 length: 15 residues. Trimming cost V 5 bases and J 1 base; bases outside gene matches: 6. Germline loops: CDR1 SNHLY, CDR2 FYNNEI. For the CDR3, the DNA is TGTGCCAGCAGTAATTACAGGGGCGGCACAGATACGCAGTATTTT. It is translated as CASSNYRGGTDTQYF.

This clone has just a few counts. The V and J genes are TRBV5-6 and TRBJ1-1; a weak D match, TRBD1 (6 bases). The CDR3 extends over 15 amino acids. The V and J ends lost 4 bases and 1 base respectively, with 14 bases between them. CDR1 and CDR2 (germline): SGHDT, YYEEEE. This CDR3 reads CASSPDVGGNTEAFF. In DNA, the CDR3 is TGTGCCAGCAGCCCGGACGTAGGGGGGAACACTGAAGCTTTCTTT.

This chain uses TRBV7-2 with TRBJ2-1; 10 bases map to TRBD2. CDR1 and CDR2 (germline): SGHTA, FQGNSA. The CDR3 covers 15 residues. The V gene end was trimmed by 4 bases and the J gene end by 8 bases; junction bases not matched to a gene: 8. CDR3 in DNA: TGTGCCAGCAGCTCAGCGGGAGGGCCTGTGTATGAGCAGTTCTTC. It is translated as CASSSAGGPVYEQFF. The whole variable domain, filled in from reference TRBV7-2 and TRBJ2-1, reads GAGVSQSPSNKVTEKGKDVELRCDPISGHTALYWYRQSLGQGLEFLIYFQGNSAPDKSGLPSDRFSAERTGGSVSTLTIQRTQQEDSAVYLCASSSAGGPVYEQFFGPGTRLTVL.

V and J are TRBV29-1 and TRBJ2-5; unclear D gene. This CDR3 comprises 13 residues. The germline gives CDR1 SQVTM, CDR2 ANQGSEA. Deletions cut 6 bases from V and 5 bases from J, with 16 bases between. The CDR3 loop is CSVIEQLLETQYF. The CDR3 nucleotides read TGCAGCGTAATTGAACAGCTCCTCGAGACCCAGTACTTC.

This clone was detected only a few times. The CDR3 DNA follows: TGTGCCAGCAGAACGGGACTAGCTAGCTACGAGCAGTACGTC. Its translation is CASRTGLASYEQYV. The chain has TRBV28 and TRBJ2-7, with 9 bases that match TRBD2. The V segment lost 6 bases and the J segment 3 bases; nucleotides outside the gene matches: 6. CDR1 MDHEN and CDR2 SYDVKM come from the germline V gene. The CDR3 spans 14 residues.

This chain uses TRBV5-1 with TRBJ2-2; D ambiguous. V was trimmed by 4 bases and J by 2 bases, leaving 12 bases between them. Germline CDR1 is SGHRS and CDR2 is YFSETQ. This CDR3 spans 15 amino acids. The CDR3 loop is CASSHRQSNTGELFF. The CDR3 DNA is TGCGCCAGCAGCCACCGCCAGTCTAACACCGGGGAGCTGTTTTTT.

The genes are TRBV18 and TRBJ2-7, with 11 bases that match TRBD2. The CDR3 consists of 14 residues. Germline V CDR1 and CDR2: KGHSH, LQKENI. V trimming: 6 bases; J trimming: 7 bases; junction bases outside the gene matches: 8. In DNA form, the CDR3 reads TGTGCCAGCTCCCCCGGGACTAGCGGCCTGGAGCAGTACTTC. Its protein is CASSPGTSGLEQYF.

The J gene is TRBJ2-1, the V gene TRBV27; 7 bases align to TRBD1. Germline V gives CDR1 MNHEY, CDR2 SMNVEV (reference sequence). This CDR3 region has 16 residues. V lost 7 bases, J lost 6 bases, and 15 bases stayed unmatched. The CDR3, as DNA: TGTGCCAGCAAGGGTCAGTGGCACCACAGGGGCAATGAGCAGTTCTTC. Translation: CASKGQWHHRGNEQFF.

The rearrangement uses TRBV27 and TRBJ2-6; TRBD1 is a possible D gene (8 bases). The CDR3 has 18 amino acids. The germline V and J ends were trimmed by 5 bases and 0 bases, with 17 bases remaining between them. CDR1 is MNHEY, CDR2 SMNVEV, per germline (reference sequence). In nucleotides, the CDR3 is TGTGCCAGCAGTCTTAGGACAGGGACTAACTCTGGGGCCAACGTCCTGACTTTC. Translation gives CASSLRTGTNSGANVLTF.

V usage is TRBV6-1 and J usage is TRBJ2-7; TRBD1 matches 7 bases. CDR3 length equals 13 residues. Germline V lookup: CDR1 MNHNS, CDR2 SASEGT. Trimming removed 8 bases from V and 4 bases from J; junction bases left unmatched: 8. CDR3: CASRGGQAYEQYV. The DNA for the CDR3 is TGTGCCAGCCGGGGCGGACAGGCTTACGAGCAGTACGTC.

This clone has just a few counts. The rearrangement joins TRBV29-1 to TRBJ1-3; TRBD1 is a possible D gene (6 bases). The CDR3 runs 13 residues. V was clipped by 6 bases and J by 3 bases, with 12 bases between them. From germline, CDR1 is SQVTM and CDR2 ANQGSEA. The DNA of the CDR3 is TGCAGCGTCTCCGGGACACTTGGAAACACCATATATTTT. Translating it yields CSVSGTLGNTIYF.

This clone turned up a few times. V usage is TRBV9 and J usage is TRBJ2-7; no reliable D call. The CDR3 length is 15 residues. Germline CDR1 reads SGDLS; CDR2 reads YYNGEE. Trimming removed 0 bases at V and 3 bases at J, with 13 bases between. The CDR3 here is CASSVARLLYYEQYV. The DNA for the CDR3 is TGTGCCAGCAGCGTAGCTCGACTTTTGTACTACGAGCAGTACGTC.

The chain uses TRBV28 and TRBJ1-5; TRBD1 is a possible D gene (6 bases). Germline V lookup: CDR1 MDHEN, CDR2 SYDVKM. Trimming shortened V by 7 bases and J by 7 bases, and 17 bases separated the two germline ends. There are 14 residues in the CDR3. The DNA for the CDR3 is TGTGCCAGCATTAGGGGGAACAGGGACCAGCCCCAGCATTTT. It specifies CASIRGNRDQPQHF.

There are a few counts of this clone. The CDR3 sequence is CASSQRTAQETQYF. The CDR3 nucleotides are TGTGCCAGCAGCCAGCGGACAGCCCAAGAGACCCAGTACTTC. This sequence joins TRBV7-2 and TRBJ2-5, with TRBD1 as a possible D gene (6 bases). The germline V gene encodes CDR1 SGHTA and CDR2 FQGNSA. Trimming took 5 bases from V and 1 from J, leaving 11 bases between them. This CDR3 is 14 amino acids long.